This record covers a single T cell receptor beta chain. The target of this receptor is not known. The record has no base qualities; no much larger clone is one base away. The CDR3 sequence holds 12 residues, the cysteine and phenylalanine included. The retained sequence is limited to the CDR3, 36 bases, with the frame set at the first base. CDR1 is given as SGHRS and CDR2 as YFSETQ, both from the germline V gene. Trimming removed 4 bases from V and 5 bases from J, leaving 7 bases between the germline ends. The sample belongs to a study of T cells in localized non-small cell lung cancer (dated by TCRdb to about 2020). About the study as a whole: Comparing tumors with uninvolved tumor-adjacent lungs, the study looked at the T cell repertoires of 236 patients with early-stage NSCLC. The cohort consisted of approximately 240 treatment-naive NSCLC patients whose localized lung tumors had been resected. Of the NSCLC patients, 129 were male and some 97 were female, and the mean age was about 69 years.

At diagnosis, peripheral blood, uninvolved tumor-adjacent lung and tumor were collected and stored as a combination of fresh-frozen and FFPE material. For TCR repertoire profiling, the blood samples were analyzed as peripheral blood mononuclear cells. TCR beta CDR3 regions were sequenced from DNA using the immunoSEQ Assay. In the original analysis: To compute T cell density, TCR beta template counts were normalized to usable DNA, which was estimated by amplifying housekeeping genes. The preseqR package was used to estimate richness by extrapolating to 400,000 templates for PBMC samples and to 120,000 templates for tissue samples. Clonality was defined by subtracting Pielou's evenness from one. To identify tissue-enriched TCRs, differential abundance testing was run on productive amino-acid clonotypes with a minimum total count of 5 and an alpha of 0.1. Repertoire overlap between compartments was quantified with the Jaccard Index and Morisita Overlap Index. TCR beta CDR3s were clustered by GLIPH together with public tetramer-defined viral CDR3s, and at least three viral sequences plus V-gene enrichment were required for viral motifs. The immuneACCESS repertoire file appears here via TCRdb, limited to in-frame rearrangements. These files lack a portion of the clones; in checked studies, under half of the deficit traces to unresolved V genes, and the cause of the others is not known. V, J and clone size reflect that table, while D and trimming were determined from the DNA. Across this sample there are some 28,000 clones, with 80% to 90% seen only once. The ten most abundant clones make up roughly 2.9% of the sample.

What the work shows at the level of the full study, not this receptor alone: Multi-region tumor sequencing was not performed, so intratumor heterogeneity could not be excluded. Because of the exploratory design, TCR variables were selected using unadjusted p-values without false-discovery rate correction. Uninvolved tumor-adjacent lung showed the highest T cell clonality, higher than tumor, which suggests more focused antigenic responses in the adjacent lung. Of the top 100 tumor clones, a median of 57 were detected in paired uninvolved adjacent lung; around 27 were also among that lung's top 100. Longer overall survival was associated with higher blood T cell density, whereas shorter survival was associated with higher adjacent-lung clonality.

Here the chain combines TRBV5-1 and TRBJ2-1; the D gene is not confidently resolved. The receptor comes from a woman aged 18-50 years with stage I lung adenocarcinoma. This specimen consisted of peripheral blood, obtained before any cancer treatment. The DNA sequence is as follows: TGCGCCAGCAGCAGGAATAACAATGAGCAGTTCTTC. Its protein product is CASSRNNNEQFF.